A selection of T cell receptor beta chains follows, all from one sample in a study of blood T cell repertoires in COVID-19. Clones were read by immunoSEQ multiplex PCR, and TCRdb kept only the in-frame ones, dropping some. Among about 200,000 clones listed, 84% were seen once. Sequenced: peripheral blood. The source of these receptors is a human donor in a cohort sampled during active COVID-19. CDR3s include the opening cysteine and the closing phenylalanine or tryptophan. D genes are given only for firm matches. Only some rows state a clone size, as once, few, many or a class for expanded clones.

abundance	v_gene	j_gene	d_gene	CDR3nt	CDR3aa
-	TRBV28	TRBJ1-2	TRBD1	TGTGCCAGCAACACAGGGGGCAAGAACTATGGCTACACCTTC	CASNTGGKNYGYTF
-	TRBV28	TRBJ2-7	-	TGTGCCAGCAGTCCCAGGACAGTAAAACCCTACGAGCAGTACTTC	CASSPRTVKPYEQYF
-	TRBV27	TRBJ1-1	-	TGTGCCAGCAGTTCCATAACAGGGAACACTGAAGCTTTCTTT	CASSSITGNTEAFF
-	TRBV28	TRBJ1-1	-	TGTGCCAGCAGTCCCGATAGGGCAGGGCAGGCTTTCTTT	CASSPDRAGQAFF
-	TRBV11-3	TRBJ2-1	-	TGTGCCAGCAGCTTAGGGGTCGCGGGGGAGCAGTTCTTC	CASSLGVAGEQFF
few	TRBV5-1	TRBJ1-1	TRBD1	TGCGCCAGCAGCTTGGGGGACAGGGACACTGAAGCTTTCTTT	CASSLGDRDTEAFF
-	TRBV27	TRBJ2-7	-	TGTGCCAGCAGCCACGGTGCCGGCGGCGGCTACGAGCAGTACTTC	CASSHGAGGGYEQYF
-	TRBV19	TRBJ2-7	TRBD1	TGTGCCAGTGCCGCGACAGGGGGACCCTACGAGCAGTACTTC	CASAATGGPYEQYF
-	TRBV29-1	TRBJ1-2	TRBD1	TGCAGCGTTTGGGACAGGGTCTCCGAAAGCGGCTACACCTTC	CSVWDRVSESGYTF
once	TRBV6-5	TRBJ2-5	-	TGTGCCAGCAGTACCCTCGGACAGATCCAAGAGACCCAGTACTTC	CASSTLGQIQETQYF
-	TRBV29-1	TRBJ2-1	TRBD2	TGCACCTCAGGAGGCGGGAGAGGAGGAGAGCAGTTCTTC	CTSGGGRGGEQFF
-	TRBV19	TRBJ1-5	-	TGTGCCAGTAGTATTTCGCAGTACGTCAGCAATCAGCCCCAGCATTTT	CASSISQYVSNQPQHF
-	TRBV6-2/TRBV6-3	TRBJ2-3	TRBD2	TGTGCCAGCAGTAACGGACTAGCGGGAGGCAGAGATACGCAGTATTTT	CASSNGLAGGRDTQYF
-	TRBV5-1	TRBJ2-1	-	TGCGCCAGCAGCTTCCAAACTAGCAATGAGCAGTTCTTC	CASSFQTSNEQFF
-	TRBV7-2	TRBJ1-4	-	TGTGCCAGCAGCTTGGCGGGATTTAATGAAAAACTGTTTTTT	CASSLAGFNEKLFF
-	TRBV4-2	TRBJ2-5	TRBD1	TGTGCCAGCAGCCAAGAGTTGGTAGGGACAGGGGGACAGGACCAGTACTTC	CASSQELVGTGGQDQYF
-	TRBV3-1/TRBV3-2	TRBJ2-1	TRBD2	TGTGCCAGCAGCCAAGATTTACTAGCGGGAGGGACCTACAATGAGCAGTTCTTC	CASSQDLLAGGTYNEQFF
-	TRBV9	TRBJ2-1	-	TGTGCCAGCAGCGTAGTTGCAGGGACCTACAATGAGCAGTTCTTC	CASSVVAGTYNEQFF
-	TRBV27	TRBJ1-2	TRBD1	TGTGCCAGCAGGGGACAGACAGAATATGGCTACACCTTC	CASRGQTEYGYTF
-	TRBV29-1	TRBJ2-1	-	TGCAGCGTTGAACCGACACAGTCCTTCTACAATGAGCAGTTCTTC	CSVEPTQSFYNEQFF
few	TRBV6-5	TRBJ2-5	-	TGTGCCAGCAAACAGAGGAGGGGGCGCGGGGAGACCCAGTACTTC	CASKQRRGRGETQYF
-	TRBV19	TRBJ2-1	TRBD2	TGTGCCAGTAGAACCTTAGCGGGAGTGAACAATGAGCAGTTCTTC	CASRTLAGVNNEQFF
-	TRBV3-1/TRBV3-2	TRBJ1-3	-	TGTGCCAGCAGCCAAGCATGGGGGGCTGGAAACACCATATATTTT	CASSQAWGAGNTIYF
-	TRBV5-1	TRBJ2-7	TRBD2	TGCGCCAGCAAGGGACTAGCGGGGGACGAGCAGTACTTC	CASKGLAGDEQYF
few	TRBV2	TRBJ2-7	-	TGTGCCAGCACAAATAGGGGGTCCTCCTACGAGCAGTACTTC	CASTNRGSSYEQYF
-	TRBV30	TRBJ1-6	TRBD1	TGTGCCTGGAGTGTTAGACAGGGAGGTTCACCCCTCCACTTT	CAWSVRQGGSPLHF
-	TRBV19	TRBJ1-2	-	TGTGCCAGTAGTATAGGTCCAGGGCCCGACTATGGCTACACCTTC	CASSIGPGPDYGYTF
-	TRBV28	TRBJ2-3	TRBD1	TGTGCCAGCAGTCCTTGGGGACAGGGAAGAGGGACGCATACGCAGTATTTT	CASSPWGQGRGTHTQYF
-	TRBV19	TRBJ2-2	-	TGTGCCAGTAGTATAGGGAGGGGGCCCGGCGGGGAGCTGTTTTTT	CASSIGRGPGGELFF